This TCR beta chain was identified during a study of T cells after yellow fever vaccination. Study-level information: Those fractions that held only low numbers of cells were prepared using the SMART-Seq v4 Ultra Low Input RNA kit.

CDR1 is SGHTA, CDR2 FQGNSA, per germline. The V end was cut by 5 bases, the J end by 3 bases, with 8 bases between. This CDR3 region has 14 residues. TCRdb fed the 5' RACE reads into MiXCR, producing one record per CDR3 protein. Among some 300,000 distinct CDR3 sequences listed, roughly 3.5% were seen once. The source material was PBMCs, sampled on the day of the yellow fever booster vaccination. The sequence was obtained from a man aged 18 to 35 who received the YFV17D yellow fever vaccine. V is TRBV7-2 and J is TRBJ1-6, with D unresolved. CDR3 in amino acids: CASSPGVYNSPLHF. CDR3 bases: TGTGCCAGCAGCCCCGGGGTCTATAATTCACCCCTCCACTTT.